Listed here are 24 T cell receptor beta chains from one sample, sequenced in a study of blood T cell repertoires in COVID-19. The method was immunoSEQ multiplex PCR; TCRdb's version includes in-frame clones alone and lacks a portion of them. The sample holds approximately 130,000 clones, 80% to 90% seen once. The sequenced material came from peripheral blood. Every receptor here comes from a human donor in a cohort sampled during active COVID-19.

The V and J genes are TRBV19 and TRBJ1-5, with D perhaps TRBD1 (5 bases). Trimming left V 5 bases short and J 3 bases short, with 14 bases between. CDR3 size: 15 residues. The germline V gene has CDR1 LNHDA and CDR2 SQIVND (reference sequence). The CDR3 sequence: CASSPGGAYNQPQHF. Written as DNA, the CDR3 is TGTGCCAGTAGTCCCGGAGGGGCCTACAATCAGCCCCAGCATTTT.

The rearrangement joins TRBV6-1 to TRBJ1-2; TRBD1 is a possible D gene (5 bases). The V end was cut by 2 bases, the J end by 4 bases, with 8 bases between. This CDR3 spans 13 amino acids. Germline CDR1 reads MNHNS; CDR2 reads SASEGT. Here the CDR3 reads CASSETGPYGYTF. The CDR3 DNA sequence: TGTGCCAGCAGTGAAACAGGACCCTATGGCTACACCTTC.

The genes are TRBV19 and TRBJ2-1; D may be TRBD2 (6 bases). The V and J ends lost 5 bases and 4 bases respectively, with 33 bases between them. The CDR3 is made up of 21 amino acids. Germline V lookup: CDR1 LNHDA, CDR2 SQIVND (reference sequence). CDR3: CASSPGDPRGRPGARYNEQFF. CDR3 nucleotides: TGTGCCAGTAGTCCGGGGGACCCCCGAGGGCGCCCGGGTGCCCGATACAATGAGCAGTTCTTC. The variable domain in full, with the rest retrieved from reference TRBV19 and TRBJ2-1, is DGGITQSPKYLFRKEGQNVTLSCEQNLNHDAMYWYRQDPGQGLRLIYYSQIVNDFQKGDIAEGYSVSREKKESFPLTVTSAQKNPTAFYLCASSPGDPRGRPGARYNEQFFGPGTRLTVL.

The V gene is TRBV3-1 (or the pseudogene TRBV3-2), the J gene TRBJ2-3; 9 bases align to TRBD2. Trimming took 6 bases from V and 2 from J; bases not matched to a gene: 6. Germline values: CDR1 LGHDT, CDR2 YNNKEL (reference sequence). The CDR3 extends over 15 amino acids. The CDR3 DNA sequence: TGTGCCAGCAGAGGAGGACTAGCGACCACAGATACGCAGTATTTT. This codes for CASRGGLATTDTQYF.

This clone was seen a single time. This sequence joins TRBV3-1 (or the pseudogene TRBV3-2) and TRBJ2-1; TRBD1 matches at 7 bases. V trimming: 3 bases; J trimming: 10 bases; junction bases outside the gene matches: 3. CDR1 LGHDT and CDR2 YNNKEL come from the germline V gene (reference sequence). This CDR3 region has 12 residues. CDR3 DNA sequence: TGTGCCAGCAGCCAGCAACAGGGGGAGCAGTTCTTC. Protein sequence: CASSQQQGEQFF.

The chain uses TRBV4-1 and TRBJ2-2; the D gene is possibly TRBD1 (5 bases). The CDR3 spans 16 residues. Deletions cut 4 bases from V and 6 bases from J, with 18 bases between. Germline CDR1 MGHRA, CDR2 YSYEKL. CDR3 sequence reads: CASSRVKAGKAGELFF. CDR3 DNA sequence: TGCGCCAGCAGCCGGGTTAAGGCAGGGAAAGCCGGGGAGCTGTTTTTT.

The rearrangement joins TRBV4-2 to TRBJ2-7; 8 bases fit TRBD1. Germline V lookup: CDR1 LGHNA, CDR2 YNFKEQ. V shed 4 bases, J shed 7 bases, and the junction held 9 bases outside the gene matches. CDR3 size: 14 residues. CDR3 sequence: CASSRQDRGGEQYF. For the CDR3, the DNA is TGTGCCAGCAGCCGGCAAGACAGGGGTGGGGAGCAGTACTTC.

The chain uses TRBV27 and TRBJ1-1; 8 bases are shared with TRBD1. Germline V CDR1 and CDR2: MNHEY, SMNVEV (reference sequence). V lost 4 bases to trimming and J lost 3 bases; unmatched junction nucleotides: 4. The CDR3 length is 14 residues. The CDR3 bases are TGTGCCAGCAGTTCAGGGGGCACGGACACTGAAGCTTTCTTT. Protein: CASSSGGTDTEAFF.

J is TRBJ2-7 and V is TRBV27, with D tentatively TRBD2 (6 bases). The CDR3 is made up of 15 amino acids. Germline V CDR1 and CDR2: MNHEY, SMNVEV (reference sequence). V gave up 6 bases and J gave up 1 base, with 16 bases separating them. As DNA, the CDR3 is TGTGCCAGCAGACCCGGGGGTGAGAGGTCCTACGAGCAGTACTTC. This gives the protein CASRPGGERSYEQYF.

This clone has only one observation. The chain employs TRBV10-3 and TRBJ1-1, with D perhaps TRBD1 (5 bases). There are 16 residues in the CDR3. CDR1 and CDR2 (germline): ENHRY, SYGVKD. With 3 bases removed from V and 0 bases from J, the gap between germline ends came to 14 bases. CDR3: CAISDNRGIMNTEAFF. The CDR3 region has the DNA TGTGCCATCAGTGACAACCGGGGGATCATGAACACTGAAGCTTTCTTT.

This clone was observed a handful of times. The rearrangement joins TRBV20-1 to TRBJ1-2, with 7 positions matching TRBD1. V trimming: 3 bases; J trimming: 7 bases; junction bases outside the gene matches: 2. Germline V gives CDR1 DFQATT, CDR2 SNEGSKA (reference sequence). The CDR3 sequence is 11 residues long. Written as DNA, the CDR3 is TGCAGTGCTAGGAGACAGGGTGGCTACACCTTC. Translation gives CSARRQGGYTF.

V usage is TRBV30 and J usage is TRBJ2-3; TRBD1 agrees at 7 bases. Per the germline V gene, CDR1 is GTSNPN and CDR2 is SVGIG (reference sequence). The CDR3 has 13 amino acids. Trimming took 2 bases from V and 4 from J; bases not matched to a gene: 3. In DNA, the CDR3 is TGTGCCTGGAGTAGGGGGCAGGCAGATACGCAGTATTTT. This codes for CAWSRGQADTQYF.

The V gene is TRBV7-3, the J gene TRBJ2-2; possible D gene TRBD2, 7 bases. Per germline, CDR1 SGHTA and CDR2 FQGTGA. This CDR3 is 17 amino acids long. V shed 5 bases and J shed 7 bases, with 23 bases lying between them. The CDR3 sequence: CASSPKARGATGGELFF. CDR3 coding DNA: TGTGCCAGCAGCCCAAAGGCCCGGGGGGCCACGGGCGGGGAGCTGTTTTTT. Full variable domain (rest looked up from reference TRBV7-3 and TRBJ2-2): GAGVSQTPSNKVTEKGKYVELRCDPISGHTALYWYRQSLGQGPEFLIYFQGTGAADDSGLPNDRFFAVRPEGSVSTLKIQRTERGDSAVYLCASSPKARGATGGELFFGEGSRLTVL.

This clone was detected once. The chain employs TRBV12-3 or TRBV12-4 and TRBJ2-5; D is unclear. The ends were cut back, 5 bases at V and 5 bases at J, with 6 bases in the middle. There are 11 residues in the CDR3. The chain's CDR3 is CASSTRETQYF. The DNA for the CDR3 is TGTGCCAGCAGTACGAGGGAGACCCAGTACTTC.

The sample holds one count of this clone. The chain joins TRBV7-9 to TRBJ2-5, with TRBD1 as a possible D gene (6 bases). Germline-derived CDR1 and CDR2 are SEHNR and FQNEAQ (reference sequence). The CDR3 sequence is 14 residues long. The V and J ends lost 4 bases and 2 bases respectively, with 11 bases between them. The DNA for the CDR3 is TGTGCCAGCAGCTCACAGGGAAGACAAGAGACCCAGTACTTC. This codes for CASSSQGRQETQYF.

Comment on this clone: At one end the junction does not follow the germline gene, possibly because of a read error. The chain is built from TRBV7-7 and TRBJ2-3; 12 bases fit TRBD2. Germline CDR1 reads SSHAT; CDR2 reads FNYEAQ (reference sequence). The CDR3 spans 16 residues. The CDR3 DNA is TGTGCTAGCAGCCCGACTAGCGGGGGTAGCACAGATACGCAGTATTTT. Residues: CASSPTSGGSTDTQYF. Together with reference TRBV7-7 and TRBJ2-3, the CDR3 gives the full variable domain: GAGVSQSPRYKVTKRGQDVTLRCDPISSHATLYWYQQALGQGPEFLTYFNYEAQPDKSGLPSDRFSAERPEGSISTLTIQRTEQRDSAMYRCASSPTSGGSTDTQYFGPGTRLTVL.

CDR3 in amino acids: CASSFGQLATNEKLFF. The DNA of the CDR3 is TGCGCCAGCAGCTTTGGACAGCTTGCAACTAATGAAAAACTGTTTTTT. The chain uses TRBV5-1 and TRBJ1-4; D possibly corresponds to TRBD1 (6 bases). CDR1 is SGHRS and CDR2 is YFSETQ in the germline V gene. This CDR3 is 16 amino acids long. The ends were cut back, 2 bases at V and 0 bases at J, with 11 bases in the middle.

The rearrangement uses TRBV18 and TRBJ1-2; 8 positions match TRBD1. Germline V lookup: CDR1 KGHSH, CDR2 LQKENI. The V gene end was trimmed by 2 bases and the J gene end by 3 bases; junction bases not matched to a gene: 2. The CDR3 has 14 amino acids. CDR3 in DNA: TGTGCCAGCTCACCAGACAGGGGAGACTATGGCTACACCTTC. It encodes CASSPDRGDYGYTF.

This chain connects TRBV6-5 to TRBJ1-6; D unresolved. Germline CDR1 MNHEY, CDR2 SVGAGI. The CDR3 is made up of 12 amino acids. The V end lost 8 bases, the J end lost 8 bases, and 10 bases lay between the germline ends. This CDR3 reads CASRPADSPLHF. CDR3 nucleotide sequence: TGTGCCAGCCGCCCTGCAGATTCACCCCTCCACTTT.

The J gene is TRBJ1-4, the V gene TRBV6-6, with D hard to call. The CDR3 is 13 residues long. V lost 6 bases and J 7 bases, leaving 12 bases between the germline ends. Germline CDR1 MNHNY, CDR2 SVGAGI (reference sequence). The CDR3 region is CASRKLIREKLFF. The CDR3 coding sequence is TGTGCCAGCAGAAAGCTGATCCGTGAAAAACTGTTTTTT.

V and J are TRBV5-1 and TRBJ2-7; 11 nucleotides align to TRBD2. J gave up 2 bases and V 3 bases, and 1 base lay outside the gene matches. The germline CDR1 and CDR2 sequences are SGHRS and YFSETQ. The CDR3 sequence is 14 residues long. CDR3 sequence (DNA): TGCGCCAGCAGCTCTAGCGGGGGGACCTACGAGCAGTACTTC. Protein product: CASSSSGGTYEQYF.

This clone was seen just once. The rearrangement links TRBV29-1 to TRBJ1-1, with D tentatively TRBD1 (5 bases). This CDR3 has 13 residues. Trimming removed 7 bases from V and 0 bases from J, with 12 bases in between. The germline CDR1 and CDR2 sequences are SQVTM and ANQGSEA. This chain's CDR3 is CSARGTMNTEAFF. Written as DNA, the CDR3 is TGCAGCGCAAGAGGGACTATGAACACTGAAGCTTTCTTT.

This chain connects TRBV2 to TRBJ1-2, with no clear D. CDR3 length: 17 residues. V lost 3 bases, J lost 3 bases, and 20 bases lay in between. Germline values: CDR1 SNHLY, CDR2 FYNNEI. CDR3 region: CASSEAGRASGDYGYTF. For the CDR3, the DNA is TGTGCCAGCAGTGAGGCAGGCCGGGCCAGCGGGGACTATGGCTACACCTTC.

This chain uses TRBV12-3 or TRBV12-4 with TRBJ1-2; D not certain. The CDR3 has 12 amino acids. V lost 6 bases to trimming and J lost 6 bases, with 11 bases between them. CDR3 protein: CASRVGGNGYTF. CDR3 nucleotide sequence: TGTGCCAGCAGAGTAGGAGGGAATGGCTACACCTTC.